A single sample gave rise to the 21 T cell receptor beta chains below, sequenced in a study of blood T cells in healthy people across ages. Primers used in a second PCR of about 7 to 12 cycles were a sample-barcoded 5' primer and a J-beta primer mix. Each CDR3 protein is one row after TCRdb ran MiXCR on the 5' RACE reads. Here the sample spans around 1,000,000 distinct CDR3 sequences, roughly a quarter being singletons. The sample was also reused in another study, on T cells of mothers and their children.

Sample: blood. The receptors were gathered from a girl aged 2-15 years in good health.

A few counts support this clonotype. This chain joins TRBV9 and TRBJ1-1; tentatively, D is TRBD1 (5 bases). CDR3 size: 14 residues. Germline values: CDR1 SGDLS, CDR2 YYNGEE. V was trimmed by 7 bases and J by 6 bases, leaving 19 bases between them. The CDR3 protein is CASEPPGGSSEAFF. The CDR3 coding sequence is TGTGCCAGCGAACCCCCCGGGGGTTCGTCTGAAGCTTTCTTT. Supplemented by reference TRBV9 and TRBJ1-1, the full variable domain reads DSGVTQTPKHLITATGQRVTLRCSPRSGDLSVYWYQQSLDQGLQFLIQYYNGEERAKGNILERFSAQQFPDLHSELNLSSLELGDSALYFCASEPPGGSSEAFFGQGTRLTVV.

The rearrangement links TRBV4-3 to TRBJ2-3; the D gene is possibly TRBD2 (5 bases). This CDR3 comprises 15 residues. Germline V gene lookup returns CDR1 LGHNA and CDR2 YSLEER. Trimming left V 1 base short and J 6 bases short, with 14 bases between. DNA of the CDR3: TGCGCCAGCAGCCAAGTCACACTAGTTTCGGATACGCAGTATTTT. Protein: CASSQVTLVSDTQYF.

This rearrangement joins TRBV20-1 to TRBJ2-4; 10 nucleotides line up with TRBD1. J gave up 3 bases and V 5 bases, and 13 bases lay outside the gene matches. Germline CDR1 DFQATT, CDR2 SNEGSKA (reference sequence). This CDR3 comprises 17 residues. The CDR3 reads CSAREPGTGDIKNIQYF. CDR3 in DNA: TGCAGTGCTCGGGAGCCCGGGACAGGGGATATCAAAAACATTCAGTACTTC.

This clonotype turned up a few times. V and J are TRBV5-1 and TRBJ2-7, with TRBD2 identical over 8 bases. The junction had 6 bases not matched to a gene; V was cut back by 1 base and J by 0 bases. Germline loops: CDR1 SGHRS, CDR2 YFSETQ. CDR3 length: 16 residues. CDR3 sequence (DNA): TGCGCCAGCAGCTTGTCGAGCGGGAGTAGCTCCTACGAGCAGTACTTC. Amino acid sequence: CASSLSSGSSSYEQYF.

This chain links TRBV12-3 or TRBV12-4 with TRBJ2-5; the D is unclear. This CDR3 has 14 amino acids. Trimming took off 1 base at V and 4 bases at J, with 10 bases between the two ends. The chain's CDR3 is CASSLEQARETQYF. In DNA, the CDR3 is TGTGCCAGCAGTTTAGAACAAGCCCGAGAGACCCAGTACTTC.

This clonotype was recorded a few times. The chain is built from TRBV27 and TRBJ1-6, with TRBD1 as a possible D gene (5 bases). The CDR3 spans 16 residues. Trimming left V 5 bases short and J 3 bases short, with 14 bases between. Germline CDR1 reads MNHEY; CDR2 reads SMNVEV (reference sequence). CDR3 region: CASSVTTDSYNSPLHF. CDR3 DNA: TGTGCCAGCAGTGTTACGACAGACAGCTATAATTCACCCCTCCACTTT.

CDR3 sequence: CASNDRAGEYNEQFF. CDR3 DNA: TGTGCCAGCAATGATCGGGCGGGGGAATACAATGAGCAGTTCTTC. The chain carries TRBV27 and TRBJ2-1; TRBD2 matches at 7 bases. Germline V gene data show CDR1 as MNHEY and CDR2 as SMNVEV (reference sequence). The CDR3 extends over 15 amino acids. V was clipped by 7 bases and J by 4 bases; unmatched bases: 10.

This clonotype has a handful of counts. The chain carries TRBV29-1 and TRBJ1-2; D not resolved. The germline V and J ends were trimmed by 5 bases and 7 bases, with 14 bases remaining between them. In germline, CDR1 is SQVTM, CDR2 ANQGSEA. The CDR3 runs to 12 residues. The CDR3 DNA follows: TGCAGCGTTCCACAAGACCCCTCTGGCTACACCTTC. It codes for CSVPQDPSGYTF.

This clonotype was seen many times. This chain joins TRBV12-3 or TRBV12-4 and TRBJ1-1; no reliable D call. V was pared by 6 bases and J by 4 bases, with 9 bases between. This CDR3 contains 12 residues. The CDR3 spells CASSLIGTEAFF. The CDR3 nucleotides are TGTGCCAGCAGCTTGATAGGCACTGAAGCTTTCTTT.

The rearrangement uses TRBV29-1 and TRBJ2-7; 9 bases agree with TRBD1. This CDR3 is 13 amino acids long. V shed 5 bases and J 5 bases; nucleotides not matched to a gene: 7. The germline gives CDR1 SQVTM, CDR2 ANQGSEA. CDR3 region: CSVPGQGTNEQYF. The CDR3 nucleotides are TGCAGCGTTCCGGGACAGGGAACAAACGAGCAGTACTTC.

The J gene is TRBJ1-1, the V gene TRBV7-2, with 7 bases aligning to TRBD1. The CDR3 loop spans 12 amino acids. Germline V gene lookup returns CDR1 SGHTA and CDR2 FQGNSA. The trim removed 4 bases at V and 7 bases at J, leaving 3 bases unmatched. The CDR3 coding sequence is TGTGCCAGCAGCTCTCAGGGGGGTGAAGCTTTCTTT. Protein sequence: CASSSQGGEAFF.

This clonotype was detected only a few times. The chain joins TRBV5-1 to TRBJ2-5, with unresolved D. The J call is doubtful: the DNA matches TRBJ2-7 better. This CDR3 spans 14 amino acids. Germline assignment: CDR1 SGHRS and CDR2 YFSETQ. The CDR3 reads CASSSLDVSYEQYF. CDR3 coding DNA: TGCGCCAGCAGCTCGTTGGACGTTTCCTACGAGCAGTACTTC.

This clonotype has more than one count but fewer than ten. The chain has TRBV3-1 and TRBJ1-1; no definite D call. The V gene lost 0 bases and the J gene lost 5 bases, with 16 bases spanning the gap. The V gene's germline CDR1 is LGHDT and CDR2 YNNKEL (reference sequence). The CDR3 is made up of 16 amino acids. The CDR3 sequence is CASSQEGEALGTEAFF. The CDR3 nucleotides read TGTGCCAGCAGCCAAGAGGGTGAGGCCTTGGGGACTGAAGCTTTCTTT.

The rearrangement uses TRBV10-3 and TRBJ1-5; D ambiguous. CDR3 length: 15 amino acids. The germline CDR1 and CDR2 sequences are ENHRY and SYGVKD. The ends were cut back, 3 bases at V and 1 base at J, with 10 bases in the middle. The CDR3 nucleotides are TGTGCCATCAGTGATAAAGAGAAAAGCAATCAGCCCCAGCATTTT. This translates into CAISDKEKSNQPQHF.

The chain links TRBV29-1 to TRBJ2-7; tentative D call: TRBD2 (6 bases). CDR3 size: 12 residues. CDR1 is SQVTM, CDR2 ANQGSEA, per germline. V gave up 7 bases and J gave up 0 bases, with 10 bases separating them. The CDR3 region has the DNA TGCAGCGGCGGGACGAGCTCCTACGAGCAGTACTTC. Translation gives CSGGTSSYEQYF.

Only a few counts were recorded for this clonotype. The chain links TRBV12-3 or TRBV12-4 to TRBJ2-1, with TRBD2 identical over 7 bases. The J segment lost 5 bases and the V segment lost 6 bases, leaving 7 bases of the junction unmatched. This CDR3 region has 14 residues. This chain's CDR3 is CASRHLAEDNEQFF. The CDR3 nucleotides are TGTGCCAGCAGGCATCTAGCGGAGGACAATGAGCAGTTCTTC.

The chain joins TRBV29-1 to TRBJ2-5, with D perhaps matching TRBD1 or TRBD2 (5 bases each). The last part of the DNA fits TRBJ2-7 better; the J call may be wrong. Germline CDR1 SQVTM, CDR2 ANQGSEA. The CDR3 contains 15 residues. CDR3 loop: CSVSSPGPGLYEQYF. CDR3 DNA sequence: TGCAGCGTTTCATCTCCGGGACCTGGCCTCTACGAGCAGTACTTC.

This clonotype was observed a handful of times. An end of the junction differs from the germline gene, which may be a read error. The genes are TRBV7-9 and TRBJ2-2; TRBD1 is a possible D gene (5 bases). The V gene's germline CDR1 is SEHNR and CDR2 FQNEAQ (reference sequence). The CDR3 consists of 14 residues. CDR3 in amino acids: CAGSQLRETGELFF. CDR3 DNA: TGTGCCGGCAGCCAACTCAGGGAAACCGGGGAGCTGTTTTTT.

This clonotype was detected only a few times. V is TRBV20-1 and J is TRBJ2-5; the match to TRBD2 covers 9 bases. The CDR3 spans 15 residues. Losses at the gene ends were 0 bases for V and 2 bases for J; bases not matched to a gene: 4. Germline CDR1 and CDR2: DFQATT and SNEGSKA (reference sequence). CDR3 amino acids: CSARDRLAVQETQYF. CDR3 DNA: TGCAGTGCTAGAGATAGACTAGCGGTACAAGAGACCCAGTACTTC.

About this clonotype itself: One end of the junction varies from germline; a read error may be responsible. The CDR3 here is CSAGDVLRSSYEQYF. For the CDR3, the DNA is TGCAGTGCTGGAGACGTGCTCCGAAGCTCCTACGAGCAGTACTTC. J is TRBJ2-7 and V is TRBV20-1; D uncertain. Germline values: CDR1 DFQATT, CDR2 SNEGSKA (reference sequence). CDR3 size: 15 residues.

This clonotype was seen a handful of times. The J gene is TRBJ2-1, the V gene TRBV7-3; 7 bases line up with TRBD2. The DNA matches TRBJ2-5 better at its end, which makes the J call doubtful. Germline V gene lookup returns CDR1 SGHTA and CDR2 FQGTGA. The CDR3 sequence is 18 residues long. For the CDR3, the DNA is TGTGCCAGCAGCTCTCGTCCCAGACTAGCTTTGTGGCGAGAGACCCAGTACTTC. It specifies CASSSRPRLALWRETQYF.